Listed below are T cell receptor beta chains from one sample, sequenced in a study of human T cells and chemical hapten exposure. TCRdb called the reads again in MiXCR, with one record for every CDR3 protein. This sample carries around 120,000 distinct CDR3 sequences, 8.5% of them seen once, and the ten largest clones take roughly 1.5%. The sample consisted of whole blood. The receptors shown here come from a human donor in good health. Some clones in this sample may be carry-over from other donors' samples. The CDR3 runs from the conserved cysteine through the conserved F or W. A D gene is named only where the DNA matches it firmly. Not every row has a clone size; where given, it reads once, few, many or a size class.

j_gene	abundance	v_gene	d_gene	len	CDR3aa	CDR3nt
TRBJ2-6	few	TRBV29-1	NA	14	CSVSAETGANVLTF	TGCAGCGTTTCAGCAGAGACCGGGGCCAACGTCCTGACTTTC
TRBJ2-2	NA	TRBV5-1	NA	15	CASSLALGNTGELFF	TGCGCCAGCAGCTTGGCCCTGGGGAACACCGGGGAGCTGTTTTTT
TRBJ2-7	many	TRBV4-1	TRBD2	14	CASSQDGGAIEQYF	TGCGCCAGCAGCCAAGACGGGGGGGCGATCGAGCAGTACTTC
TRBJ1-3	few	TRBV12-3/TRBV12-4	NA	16	CASSFTTGRSGNTIYF	TGTGCCAGCAGTTTTACTACAGGGAGGAGTGGAAACACCATATATTTT
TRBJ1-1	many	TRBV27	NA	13	CASSPGVNTEAFF	TGTGCCAGCAGTCCAGGGGTGAACACTGAAGCTTTCTTT
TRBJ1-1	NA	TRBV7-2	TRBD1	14	CASSLRQGSAEAFF	TGTGCCAGCAGCTTGCGACAGGGAAGCGCTGAAGCTTTCTTT
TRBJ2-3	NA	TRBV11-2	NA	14	CASSLRTDTDTQYF	TGTGCCAGCAGCCTCAGGACGGACACAGATACGCAGTATTTT
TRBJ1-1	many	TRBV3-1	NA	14	CASSQKRGDTEAFF	TGTGCCAGCAGCCAAAAGAGGGGAGATACTGAAGCTTTCTTT
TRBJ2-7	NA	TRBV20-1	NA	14	CSAYREISAYEQYF	TGCAGTGCCTACAGGGAAATTTCGGCCTACGAGCAGTACTTC
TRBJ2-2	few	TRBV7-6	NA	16	CASSREGGANTGELFF	TGTGCCAGCAGCCGCGAAGGGGGGGCAAACACCGGGGAGCTGTTTTTT
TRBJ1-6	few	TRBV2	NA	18	CAHGRARGSSSYNSPLHF	TGTGCTCACGGAAGGGCCCGAGGAAGTAGCTCCTATAATTCACCCCTCCACTTT
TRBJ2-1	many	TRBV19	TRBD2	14	CASTGLAGANEQFF	TGTGCCAGTACTGGACTAGCGGGGGCCAATGAGCAGTTCTTC
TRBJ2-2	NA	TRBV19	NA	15	CASSIIRGPTGELFF	TGTGCCAGTAGTATTATTCGGGGCCCCACCGGGGAGCTGTTTTTT
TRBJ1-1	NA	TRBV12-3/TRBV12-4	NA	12	CASSGQNTEAFF	TGTGCCAGCAGCGGCCAGAACACTGAAGCTTTCTTT
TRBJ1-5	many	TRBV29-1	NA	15	CSVGGWGQSNQPQHF	TGCAGCGTGGGGGGGTGGGGGCAGAGCAATCAGCCCCAGCATTTT
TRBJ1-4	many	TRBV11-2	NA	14	CASAREQGSEKLFF	TGTGCCAGCGCCAGGGAGCAGGGCAGCGAAAAACTGTTTTTT
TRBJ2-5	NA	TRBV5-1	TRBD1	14	CASSLGGTEETQYF	TGCGCCAGCAGCTTGGGAGGGACAGAAGAGACCCAGTACTTC
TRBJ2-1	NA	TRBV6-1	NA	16	CASSEEAEDYYNEQFF	TGTGCCAGCAGTGAAGAGGCCGAGGACTACTACAATGAGCAGTTCTTC
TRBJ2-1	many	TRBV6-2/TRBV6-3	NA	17	CASSYDLRRSSYNEQFF	TGTGCCAGCAGTTACGACCTACGGCGGAGCTCCTACAATGAGCAGTTCTTC
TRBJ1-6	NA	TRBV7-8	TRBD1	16	CAIAGTANSYNSPLHF	TGTGCCATCGCCGGGACAGCGAACTCCTATAATTCACCCCTCCACTTT
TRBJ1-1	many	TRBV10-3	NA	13	CAIKGGSETEAFF	TGTGCCATCAAGGGGGGGTCGGAGACTGAAGCTTTCTTT